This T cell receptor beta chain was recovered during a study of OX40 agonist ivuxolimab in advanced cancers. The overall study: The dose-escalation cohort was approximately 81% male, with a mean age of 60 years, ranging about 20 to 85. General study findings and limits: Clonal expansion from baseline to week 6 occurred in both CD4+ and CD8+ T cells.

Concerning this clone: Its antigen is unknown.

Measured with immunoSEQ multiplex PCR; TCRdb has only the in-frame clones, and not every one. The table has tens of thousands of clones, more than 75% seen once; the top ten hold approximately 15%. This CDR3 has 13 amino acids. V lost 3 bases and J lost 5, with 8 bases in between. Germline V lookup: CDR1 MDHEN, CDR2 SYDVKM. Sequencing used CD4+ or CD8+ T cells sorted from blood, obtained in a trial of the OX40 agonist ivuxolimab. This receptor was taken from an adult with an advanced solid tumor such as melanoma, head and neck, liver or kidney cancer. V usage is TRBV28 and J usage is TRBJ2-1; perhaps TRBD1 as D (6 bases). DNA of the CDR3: TGTGCCAGCAGTTTCCGACAGGACAATGAGCAGTTCTTC. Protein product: CASSFRQDNEQFF.